The rows below give T cell receptor beta chains drawn from one sample of a study of T cell responses to AZD1222 COVID-19 vaccine. Only in-frame clones appear in the TCRdb table, and some are missing; sequencing was by immunoSEQ multiplex PCR. The table records fewer than 200,000 clones, about nine tenths of them present only once. This material consisted of peripheral blood, taken on day 0 of AZD1222 vaccination. The source of these receptors is an adult in good health. Both conserved end residues are part of each CDR3.

J gene | V gene | CDR3 length | CDR3 protein
TRBJ1-5 | TRBV28 | 15 | CASTPRTGYNQPQHF
TRBJ2-3 | TRBV6-5 | 15 | CASRLAGVGTDTQYF
TRBJ2-7 | TRBV9 | 16 | CASSVRPSGDPYEQYF
TRBJ2-7 | TRBV5-1 | 12 | CASSLGKVEQYF
TRBJ2-7 | TRBV9 | 13 | CASSPFEGGEQYF
TRBJ1-2 | TRBV5-6 | 13 | CASSVILRYGYTF
TRBJ2-3 | TRBV3-1/TRBV3-2 | 17 | CASSPQAERVGTDTQYF
TRBJ2-3 | TRBV5-1 | 13 | CASSSTGPDTQYF
TRBJ1-5 | TRBV27 | 14 | CASSIQGFGQPQHF
TRBJ2-1 | TRBV5-6 | 17 | CASSWTSGGPRYNEQFF
TRBJ2-5 | TRBV5-5 | 14 | CASSLPRAGETQYF
TRBJ1-5 | TRBV7-2 | 16 | CASSTRQPYSNQPQHF
TRBJ2-1 | TRBV19 | 15 | CASSDRLAVYNEQFF
TRBJ2-1 | TRBV19 | 16 | CASSTIPGQGRNEQFF
TRBJ1-5 | TRBV4-3 | 16 | CASSQEFRGGNQPQHF
TRBJ1-5 | TRBV27 | 16 | CASSLTPRGGNQPQHF
TRBJ1-2 | TRBV25-1 | 13 | CASSPTGTYGYTF
TRBJ2-1 | TRBV5-1 | 16 | CASSLSSGRVYNEQFF
TRBJ1-3 | TRBV5-1 | 16 | CASSLLEGFSGNTIYF
TRBJ2-2 | TRBV10-2 | 16 | CAPGPAVLGVHRGAVF
TRBJ2-5 | TRBV19 | 15 | CASSIVSGTYETQYF
TRBJ2-3 | TRBV5-1 | 15 | CASSLEGTGSDTQYF
TRBJ2-1 | TRBV4-1 | 14 | CASSQEPGYNEQFF
TRBJ1-5 | TRBV24-1 | 15 | CATSDRSGLNQPQHF
TRBJ2-1 | TRBV5-1 | 12 | CASSLAPDEQFF
TRBJ1-1 | TRBV30 | 12 | CARGQANTEAFF
TRBJ1-1 | TRBV5-4 | 16 | CASSSEGGRGGTEAFF
TRBJ1-2 | TRBV24-1 | 14 | CATSDATGGGGYTF
TRBJ1-2 | TRBV7-9 | 19 | CASSLVRGYSRDTLEGYTF
TRBJ1-5 | TRBV19 | 16 | CASKIRPDRDNQPQHF
TRBJ2-5 | TRBV3-1/TRBV3-2 | 15 | CASSQDVDSWETQYF
TRBJ1-5 | TRBV19 | 15 | CASRWWQGRNQPQHF
TRBJ1-3 | TRBV4-2 | 15 | CASSQEGHSGNTIYF
TRBJ1-2 | TRBV28 | 14 | CASSTEGQPYGYTF
TRBJ1-4 | TRBV2 | 15 | CASSDGQAANEKLFF
TRBJ2-2 | TRBV18 | 16 | CASSPTTGPLAGELFF
TRBJ2-2 | TRBV6-5 | 15 | CASNPAAGGGGELFF
TRBJ2-1 | TRBV7-7 | 15 | CASSSGTGWGNEQFF
TRBJ2-2 | TRBV29-1 | 13 | CSVMGLNPGELFF
TRBJ1-2 | TRBV19 | 14 | CASSVGTIVYGYTF
TRBJ2-2 | TRBV4-2 | 17 | CASSSGTGIGNTGELFF
TRBJ2-5 | TRBV7-7 | 16 | CASSLGGTGSEETQYF
TRBJ2-1 | TRBV7-3 | 15 | CASSRTVSSYNEQFF
TRBJ1-5 | TRBV5-8 | 18 | CASSDPKAHYNDNQPQHF
TRBJ2-1 | TRBV5-1 | 15 | CASSLVQGGWNEQFF
TRBJ1-3 | TRBV3-1/TRBV3-2 | 14 | CASSTQGAGNTIYF
TRBJ2-2 | TRBV7-2 | 16 | CASSLSGTKVTGELFF
TRBJ2-3 | TRBV6-4 | 13 | CASSDPAGKTQYF
TRBJ2-7 | TRBV5-8 | 18 | CASSRGRNKGLGDYEQYF
TRBJ2-7 | TRBV27 | 12 | CASSTTLYEQYF
TRBJ2-4 | TRBV6-5 | 16 | CASSSHDRGFKNIQYF
TRBJ1-1 | TRBV25-1 | 15 | CASSESRQPHTEAFF
TRBJ1-2 | TRBV7-3 | 17 | CASSPNTGGFLSDGYTF